This T cell receptor beta chain comes out of a study of blood T cell repertoires in COVID-19. Overall study: Material from acute and convalescent COVID-19 was sourced from the United States, Italy and Spain. T cells, B-cell-depleted T cells, or PBMCs provided the cDNA or gDNA that served as material.

Original analysis: Counts of nucleated cells, estimated from reference gene primer amplification, were obtained. TCRdb's table, derived via immunoSEQ multiplex PCR, lists solely in-frame clones and lacks some. D and trimming were read from the DNA, whereas the V and J calls and clone size are those reported in that table. The data hold 120,000 or so clones, with around 81% observed a single time. Germline V gene sequence: CDR1 MNHNS, CDR2 SASEGT. There are 14 residues in the CDR3. V was trimmed by 3 bases and J by 1 base, leaving 8 bases between them. This chain connects TRBV6-1 to TRBJ2-3; weak D call: TRBD2 (6 bases). Sequencing was carried out using peripheral blood. The sequence was obtained from a woman in her fifties or sixties with acute or convalescent COVID-19. The CDR3 nucleotides read TGTGCCAGCAGTGAGAGGAGGGGCACAGATACGCAGTATTTT. Protein sequence: CASSERRGTDTQYF.